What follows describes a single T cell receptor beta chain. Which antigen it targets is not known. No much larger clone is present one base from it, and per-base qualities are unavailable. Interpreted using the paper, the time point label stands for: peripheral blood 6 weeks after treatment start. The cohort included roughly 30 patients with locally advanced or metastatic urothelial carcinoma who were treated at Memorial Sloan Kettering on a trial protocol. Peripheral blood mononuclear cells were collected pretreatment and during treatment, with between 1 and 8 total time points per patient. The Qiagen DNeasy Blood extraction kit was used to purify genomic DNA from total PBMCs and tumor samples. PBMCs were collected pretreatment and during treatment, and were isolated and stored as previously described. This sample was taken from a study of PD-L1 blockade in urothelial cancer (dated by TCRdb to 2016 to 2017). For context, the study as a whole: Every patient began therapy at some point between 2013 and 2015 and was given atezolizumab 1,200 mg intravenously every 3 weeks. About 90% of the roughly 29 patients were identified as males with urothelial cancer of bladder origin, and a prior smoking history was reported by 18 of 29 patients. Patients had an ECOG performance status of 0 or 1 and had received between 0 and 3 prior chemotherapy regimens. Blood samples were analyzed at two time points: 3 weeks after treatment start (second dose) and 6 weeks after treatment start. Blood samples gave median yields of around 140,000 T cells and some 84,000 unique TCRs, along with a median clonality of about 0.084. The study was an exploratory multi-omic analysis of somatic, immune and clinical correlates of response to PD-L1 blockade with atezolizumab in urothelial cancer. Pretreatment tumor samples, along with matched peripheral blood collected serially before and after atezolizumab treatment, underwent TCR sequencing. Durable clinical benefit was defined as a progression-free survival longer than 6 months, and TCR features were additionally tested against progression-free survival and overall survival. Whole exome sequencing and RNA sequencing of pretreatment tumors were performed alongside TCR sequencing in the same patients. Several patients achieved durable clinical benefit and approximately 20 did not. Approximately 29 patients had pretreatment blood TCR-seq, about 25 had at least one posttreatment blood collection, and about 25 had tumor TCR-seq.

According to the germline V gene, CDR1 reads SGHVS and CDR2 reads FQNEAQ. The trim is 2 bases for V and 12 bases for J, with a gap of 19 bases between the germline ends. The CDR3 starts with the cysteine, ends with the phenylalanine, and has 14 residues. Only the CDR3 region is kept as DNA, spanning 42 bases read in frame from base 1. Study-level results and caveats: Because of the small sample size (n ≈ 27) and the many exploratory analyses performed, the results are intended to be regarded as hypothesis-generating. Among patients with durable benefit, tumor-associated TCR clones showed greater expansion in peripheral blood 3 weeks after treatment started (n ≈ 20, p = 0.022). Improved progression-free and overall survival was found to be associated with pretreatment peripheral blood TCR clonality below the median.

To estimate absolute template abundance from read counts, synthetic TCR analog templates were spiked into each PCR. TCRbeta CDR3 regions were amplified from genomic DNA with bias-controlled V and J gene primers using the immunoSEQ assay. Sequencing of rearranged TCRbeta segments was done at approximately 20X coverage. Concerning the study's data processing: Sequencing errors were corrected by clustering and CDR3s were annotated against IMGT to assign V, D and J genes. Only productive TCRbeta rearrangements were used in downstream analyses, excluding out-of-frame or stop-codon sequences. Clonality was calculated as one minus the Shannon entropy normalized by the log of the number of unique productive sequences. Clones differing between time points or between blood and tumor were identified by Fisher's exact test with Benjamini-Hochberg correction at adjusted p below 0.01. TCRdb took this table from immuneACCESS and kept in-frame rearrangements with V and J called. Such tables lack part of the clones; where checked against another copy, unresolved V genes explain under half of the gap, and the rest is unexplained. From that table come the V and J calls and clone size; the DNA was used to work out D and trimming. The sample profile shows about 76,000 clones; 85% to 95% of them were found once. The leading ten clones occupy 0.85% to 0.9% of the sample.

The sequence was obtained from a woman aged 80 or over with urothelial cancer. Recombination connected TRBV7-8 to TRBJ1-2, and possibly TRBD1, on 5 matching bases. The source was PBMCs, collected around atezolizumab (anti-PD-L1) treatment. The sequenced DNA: TGTGCCAGCAGCTTAAGAAGGGACTCCCCAGGGCACACCTTC. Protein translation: CASSLRRDSPGHTF.